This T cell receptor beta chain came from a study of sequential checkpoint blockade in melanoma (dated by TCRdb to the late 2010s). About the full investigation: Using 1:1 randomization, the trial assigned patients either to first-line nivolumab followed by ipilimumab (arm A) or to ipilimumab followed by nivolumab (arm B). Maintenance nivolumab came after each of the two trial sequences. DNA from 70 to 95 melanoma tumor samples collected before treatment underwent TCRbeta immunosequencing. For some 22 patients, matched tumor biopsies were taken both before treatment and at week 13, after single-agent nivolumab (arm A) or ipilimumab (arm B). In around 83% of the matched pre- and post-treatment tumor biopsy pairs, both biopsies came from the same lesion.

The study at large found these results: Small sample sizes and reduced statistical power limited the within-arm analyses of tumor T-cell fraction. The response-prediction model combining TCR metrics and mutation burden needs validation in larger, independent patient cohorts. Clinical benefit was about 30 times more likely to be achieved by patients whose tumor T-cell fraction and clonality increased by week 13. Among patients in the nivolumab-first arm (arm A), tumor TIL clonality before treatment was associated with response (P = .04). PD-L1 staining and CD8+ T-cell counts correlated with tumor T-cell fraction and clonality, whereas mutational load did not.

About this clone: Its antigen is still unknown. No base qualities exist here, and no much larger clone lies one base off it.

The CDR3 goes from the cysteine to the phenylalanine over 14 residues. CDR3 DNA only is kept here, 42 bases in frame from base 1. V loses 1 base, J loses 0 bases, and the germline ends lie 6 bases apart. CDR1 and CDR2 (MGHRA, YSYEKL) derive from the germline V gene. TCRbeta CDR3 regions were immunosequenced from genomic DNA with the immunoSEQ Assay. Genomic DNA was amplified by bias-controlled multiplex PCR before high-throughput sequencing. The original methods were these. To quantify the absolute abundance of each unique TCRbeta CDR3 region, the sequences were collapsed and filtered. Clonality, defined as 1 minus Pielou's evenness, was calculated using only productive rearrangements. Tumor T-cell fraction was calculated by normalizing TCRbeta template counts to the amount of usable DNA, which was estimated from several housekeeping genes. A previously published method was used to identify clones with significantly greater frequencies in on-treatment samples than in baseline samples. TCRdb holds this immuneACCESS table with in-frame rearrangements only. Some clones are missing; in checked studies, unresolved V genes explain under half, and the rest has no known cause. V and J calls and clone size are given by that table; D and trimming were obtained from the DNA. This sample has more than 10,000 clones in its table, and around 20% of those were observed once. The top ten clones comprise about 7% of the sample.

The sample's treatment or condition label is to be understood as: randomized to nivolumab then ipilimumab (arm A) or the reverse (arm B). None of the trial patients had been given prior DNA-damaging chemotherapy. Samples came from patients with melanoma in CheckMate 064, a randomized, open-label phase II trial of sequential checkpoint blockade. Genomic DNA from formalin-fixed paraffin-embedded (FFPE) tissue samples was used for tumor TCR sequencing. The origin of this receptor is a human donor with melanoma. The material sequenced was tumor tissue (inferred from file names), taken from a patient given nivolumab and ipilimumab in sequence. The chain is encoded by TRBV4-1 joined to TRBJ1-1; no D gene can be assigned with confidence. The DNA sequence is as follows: TGCGCCAGCAGCCAAGGATATCTGAACACTGAAGCTTTCTTT. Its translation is CASSQGYLNTEAFF.